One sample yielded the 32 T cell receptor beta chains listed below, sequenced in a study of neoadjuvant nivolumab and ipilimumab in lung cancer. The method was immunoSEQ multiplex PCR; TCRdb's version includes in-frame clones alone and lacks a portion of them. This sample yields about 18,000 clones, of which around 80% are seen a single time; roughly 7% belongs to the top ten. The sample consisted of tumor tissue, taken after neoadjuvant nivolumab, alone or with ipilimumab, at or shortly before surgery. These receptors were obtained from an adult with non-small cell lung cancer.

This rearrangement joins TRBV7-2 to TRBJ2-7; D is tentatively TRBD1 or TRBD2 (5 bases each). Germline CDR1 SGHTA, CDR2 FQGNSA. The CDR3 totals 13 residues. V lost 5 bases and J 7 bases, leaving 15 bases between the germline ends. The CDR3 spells CASSPHRDGEQYF. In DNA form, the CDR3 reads TGTGCCAGCAGCCCCCACCGGGACGGTGAGCAGTACTTC. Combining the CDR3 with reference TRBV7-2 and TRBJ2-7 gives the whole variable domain GAGVSQSPSNKVTEKGKDVELRCDPISGHTALYWYRQSLGQGLEFLIYFQGNSAPDKSGLPSDRFSAERTGGSVSTLTIQRTQQEDSAVYLCASSPHRDGEQYFGPGTRLTVT.

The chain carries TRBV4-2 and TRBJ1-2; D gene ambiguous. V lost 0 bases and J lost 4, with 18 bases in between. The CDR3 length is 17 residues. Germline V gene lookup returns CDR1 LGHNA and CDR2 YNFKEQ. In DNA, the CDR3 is TGTGCCAGCAGCCAAGATCCCGGGCCCGCGCCAGTCTATGGCTACACCTTC. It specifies CASSQDPGPAPVYGYTF.

The CDR3 nucleotides are TGTGCCAGCAGCCCAAGTGGGACAGGAAGGACGCAGTATTTT. Translation gives CASSPSGTGRTQYF. The chain couples TRBV28 to TRBJ2-3; 8 bases align to TRBD1. The V segment lost 6 bases and the J segment 9 bases; nucleotides outside the gene matches: 11. CDR1 and CDR2 (germline): MDHEN, SYDVKM. The CDR3 is made up of 14 amino acids. The full variable domain, rest sourced from reference TRBV28 and TRBJ2-3, is DVKVTQSSRYLVKRTGEKVFLECVQDMDHENMFWYRQDPGLGLRLIYFSYDVKMKEKGDIPEGYSVSREKKERFSLILESASTNQTSMYLCASSPSGTGRTQYFGPGTRLTVL.

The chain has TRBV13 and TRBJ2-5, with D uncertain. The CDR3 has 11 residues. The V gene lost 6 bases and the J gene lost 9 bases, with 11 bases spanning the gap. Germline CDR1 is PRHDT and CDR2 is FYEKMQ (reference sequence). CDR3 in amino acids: CASSSDGAQYF. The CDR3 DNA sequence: TGTGCCAGCAGTTCCGATGGGGCCCAGTACTTC.

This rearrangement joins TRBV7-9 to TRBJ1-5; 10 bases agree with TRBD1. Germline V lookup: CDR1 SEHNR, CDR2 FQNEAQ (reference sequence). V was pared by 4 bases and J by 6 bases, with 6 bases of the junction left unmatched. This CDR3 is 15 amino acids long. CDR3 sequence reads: CASSSGTGVGQPQHF. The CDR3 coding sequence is TGTGCCAGCAGCTCCGGGACAGGGGTAGGTCAGCCCCAGCATTTT.

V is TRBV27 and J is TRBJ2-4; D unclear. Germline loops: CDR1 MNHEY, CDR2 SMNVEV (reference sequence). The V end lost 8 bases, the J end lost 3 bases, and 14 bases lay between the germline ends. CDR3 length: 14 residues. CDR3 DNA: TGTGCCAGCTCCCCATGGGGATACAAAAACATTCAGTACTTC. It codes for CASSPWGYKNIQYF.

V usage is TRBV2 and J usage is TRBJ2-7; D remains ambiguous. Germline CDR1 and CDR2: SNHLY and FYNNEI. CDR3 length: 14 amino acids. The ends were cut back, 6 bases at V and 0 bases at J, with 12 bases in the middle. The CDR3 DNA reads TGTGCCAGCAGGCACGGGCGACCCTCCTACGAGCAGTACTTC. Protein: CASRHGRPSYEQYF.

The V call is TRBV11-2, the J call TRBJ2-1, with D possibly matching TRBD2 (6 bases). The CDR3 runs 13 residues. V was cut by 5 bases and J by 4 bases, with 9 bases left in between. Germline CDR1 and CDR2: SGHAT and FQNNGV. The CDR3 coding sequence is TGTGCCAGCAGCACGGGACTTTACAATGAGCAGTTCTTC. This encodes CASSTGLYNEQFF. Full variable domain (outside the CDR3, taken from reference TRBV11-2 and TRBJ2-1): EAGVAQSPRYKIIEKRQSVAFWCNPISGHATLYWYQQILGQGPKLLIQFQNNGVVDDSQLPKDRFSAERLKGVDSTLKIQPAKLEDSAVYLCASSTGLYNEQFFGPGTRLTVL.

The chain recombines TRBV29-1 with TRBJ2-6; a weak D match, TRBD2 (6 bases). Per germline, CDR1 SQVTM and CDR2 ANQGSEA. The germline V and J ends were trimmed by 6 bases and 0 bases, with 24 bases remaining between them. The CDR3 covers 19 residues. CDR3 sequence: CSVRVGGKIEGSGANVLTF. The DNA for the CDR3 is TGCAGCGTCCGAGTCGGAGGGAAGATAGAGGGCTCTGGGGCCAACGTCCTGACTTTC.

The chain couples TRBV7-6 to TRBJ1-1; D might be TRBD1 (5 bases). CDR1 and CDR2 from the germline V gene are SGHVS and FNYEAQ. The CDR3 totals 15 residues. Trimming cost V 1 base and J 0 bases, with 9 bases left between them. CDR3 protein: CASSLGRALNTEAFF. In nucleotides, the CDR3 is TGTGCCAGCAGCTTAGGCAGGGCCCTGAACACTGAAGCTTTCTTT.

The CDR3 DNA reads as TGTGCCAGCAGCTTAGAAGGCACCCCTACGCAGTATTTT. Translated: CASSLEGTPTQYF. The rearrangement links TRBV11-3 to TRBJ2-3; no clear D gene. CDR1 SGHNT and CDR2 YENEEA come from the germline V gene. V was cut by 0 bases and J by 8 bases, with 9 bases left in between. This CDR3 is 13 amino acids long.

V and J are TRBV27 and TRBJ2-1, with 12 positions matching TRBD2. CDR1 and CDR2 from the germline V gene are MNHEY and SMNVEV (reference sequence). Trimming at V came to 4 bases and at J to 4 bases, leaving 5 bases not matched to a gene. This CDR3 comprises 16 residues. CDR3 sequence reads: CASSSWTSGKYNEQFF. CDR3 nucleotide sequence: TGTGCCAGCAGTTCATGGACTAGCGGGAAGTACAATGAGCAGTTCTTC.

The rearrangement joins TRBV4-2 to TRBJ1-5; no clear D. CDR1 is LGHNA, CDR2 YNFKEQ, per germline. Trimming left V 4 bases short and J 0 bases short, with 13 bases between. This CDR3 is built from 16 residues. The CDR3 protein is CASSLNGHNSNQPQHF. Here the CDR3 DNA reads TGTGCCAGCAGCCTAAACGGGCACAATAGCAATCAGCCCCAGCATTTT.

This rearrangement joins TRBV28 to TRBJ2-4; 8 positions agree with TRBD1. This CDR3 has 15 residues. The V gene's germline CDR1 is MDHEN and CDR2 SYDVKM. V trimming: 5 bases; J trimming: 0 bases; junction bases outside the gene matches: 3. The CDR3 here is CASSQTGVAKNIQYF. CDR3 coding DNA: TGTGCCAGCAGTCAGACAGGGGTAGCCAAAAACATTCAGTACTTC.

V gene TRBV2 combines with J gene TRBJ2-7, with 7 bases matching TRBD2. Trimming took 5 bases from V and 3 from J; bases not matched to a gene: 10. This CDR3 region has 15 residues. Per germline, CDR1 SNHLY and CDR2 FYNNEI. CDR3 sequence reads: CASSSEGGPGYEQYF. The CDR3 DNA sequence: TGTGCCAGCAGTTCGGAGGGAGGGCCGGGCTACGAGCAGTACTTC.

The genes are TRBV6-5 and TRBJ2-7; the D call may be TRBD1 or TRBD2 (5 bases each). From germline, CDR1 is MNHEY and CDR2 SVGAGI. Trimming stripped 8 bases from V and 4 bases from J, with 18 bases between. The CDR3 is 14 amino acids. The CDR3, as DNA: TGTGCCAGCCGACCCCTAAGAGGGGAATACGAGCAGTACTTC. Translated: CASRPLRGEYEQYF.

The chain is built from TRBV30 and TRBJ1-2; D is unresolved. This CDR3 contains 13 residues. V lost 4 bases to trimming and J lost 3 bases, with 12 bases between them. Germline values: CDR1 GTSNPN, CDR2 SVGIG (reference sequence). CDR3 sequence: CAWNVGMDYGYTF. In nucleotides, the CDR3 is TGTGCCTGGAATGTAGGAATGGACTATGGCTACACCTTC.

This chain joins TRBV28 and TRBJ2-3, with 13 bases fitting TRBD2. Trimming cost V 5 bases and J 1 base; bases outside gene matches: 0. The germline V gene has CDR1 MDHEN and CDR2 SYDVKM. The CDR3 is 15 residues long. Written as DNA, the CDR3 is TGTGCCAGCAGTGGACTAGCGGGAGGCACAGATACGCAGTATTTT. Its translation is CASSGLAGGTDTQYF.

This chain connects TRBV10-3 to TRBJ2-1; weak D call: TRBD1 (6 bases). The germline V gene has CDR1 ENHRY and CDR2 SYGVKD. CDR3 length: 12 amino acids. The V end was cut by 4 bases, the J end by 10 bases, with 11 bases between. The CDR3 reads CAISGLDREQFF. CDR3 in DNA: TGTGCCATCAGTGGACTTGACAGGGAGCAGTTCTTC.

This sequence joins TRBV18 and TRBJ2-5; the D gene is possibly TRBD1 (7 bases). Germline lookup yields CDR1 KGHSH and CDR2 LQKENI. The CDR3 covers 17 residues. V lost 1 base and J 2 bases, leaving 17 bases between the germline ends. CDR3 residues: CASSPRLKTGRQETQYF. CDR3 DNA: TGTGCCAGCTCACCACGTCTTAAGACAGGGAGGCAAGAGACCCAGTACTTC.

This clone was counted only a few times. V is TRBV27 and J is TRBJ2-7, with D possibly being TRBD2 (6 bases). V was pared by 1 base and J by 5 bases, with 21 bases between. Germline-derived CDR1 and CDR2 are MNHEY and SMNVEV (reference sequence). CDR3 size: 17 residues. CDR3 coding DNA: TGTGCCAGCAGTTTATTTGCGGGGAGCAGGGTTTCGAACGAGCAGTACTTC. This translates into CASSLFAGSRVSNEQYF.

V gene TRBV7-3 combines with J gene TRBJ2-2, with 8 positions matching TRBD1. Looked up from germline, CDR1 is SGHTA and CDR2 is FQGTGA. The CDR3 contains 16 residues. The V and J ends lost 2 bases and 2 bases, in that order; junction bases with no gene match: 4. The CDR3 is CASSLGGQGNTGELFF. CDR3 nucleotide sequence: TGTGCCAGCAGCTTAGGAGGACAGGGCAACACCGGGGAGCTGTTTTTT. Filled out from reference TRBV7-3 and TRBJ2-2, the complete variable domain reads GAGVSQTPSNKVTEKGKYVELRCDPISGHTALYWYRQSLGQGPEFLIYFQGTGAADDSGLPNDRFFAVRPEGSVSTLKIQRTERGDSAVYLCASSLGGQGNTGELFFGEGSRLTVL.

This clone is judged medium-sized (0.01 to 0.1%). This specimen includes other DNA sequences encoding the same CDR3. This chain's CDR3 is CATSNRRNYGYTF. The CDR3 DNA sequence: TGTGCCACCAGCAATAGACGGAACTATGGCTACACCTTC. The chain has TRBV15 and TRBJ1-2; no definite D call. V lost 4 bases to trimming and J lost 2 bases, with 8 bases between them. Germline V lookup: CDR1 LNHNV, CDR2 YYDKDF (reference sequence). This CDR3 region has 13 residues. The entire variable domain, with the rest obtained from reference TRBV15 and TRBJ1-2, is as follows: DAMVIQNPRYQVTQFGKPVTLSCSQTLNHNVMYWYQQKSSQAPKLLFHYYDKDFNNEADTPDNFQSRRPNTSFCFLDIRSPGLGDTAMYLCATSNRRNYGYTFGSGTRLTVV.

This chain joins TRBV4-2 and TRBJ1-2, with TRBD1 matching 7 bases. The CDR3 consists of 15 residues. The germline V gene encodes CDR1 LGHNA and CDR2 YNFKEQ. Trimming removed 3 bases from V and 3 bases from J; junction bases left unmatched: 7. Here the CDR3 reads CASSHDRDSDYGYTF. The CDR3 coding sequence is TGTGCCAGCAGCCATGACCGGGACAGCGACTATGGCTACACCTTC.

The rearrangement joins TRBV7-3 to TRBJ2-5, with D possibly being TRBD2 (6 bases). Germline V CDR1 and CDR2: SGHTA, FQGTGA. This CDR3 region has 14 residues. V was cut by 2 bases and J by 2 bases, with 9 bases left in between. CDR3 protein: CASSLDAGQETQYF. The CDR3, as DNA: TGTGCCAGCAGCTTAGACGCGGGGCAAGAGACCCAGTACTTC.

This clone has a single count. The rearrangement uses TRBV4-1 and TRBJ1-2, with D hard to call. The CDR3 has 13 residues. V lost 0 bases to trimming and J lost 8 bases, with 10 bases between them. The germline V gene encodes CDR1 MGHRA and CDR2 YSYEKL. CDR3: CASSQDPDGGYTF. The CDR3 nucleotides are TGCGCCAGCAGCCAAGACCCAGACGGCGGCTACACCTTC.

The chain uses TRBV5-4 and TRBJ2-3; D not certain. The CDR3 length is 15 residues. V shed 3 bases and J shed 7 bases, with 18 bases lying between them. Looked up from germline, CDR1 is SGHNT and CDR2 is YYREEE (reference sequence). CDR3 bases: TGTGCCAGCAGCTCCGCTGGCCAGCGAACTTATACGCAGTATTTT. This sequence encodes CASSSAGQRTYTQYF.

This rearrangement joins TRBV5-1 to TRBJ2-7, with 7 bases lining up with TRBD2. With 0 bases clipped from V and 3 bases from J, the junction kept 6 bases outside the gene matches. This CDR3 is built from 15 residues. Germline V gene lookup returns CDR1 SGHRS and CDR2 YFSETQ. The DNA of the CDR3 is TGCGCCAGCAGCTTGGGGCTAGCGGCCGACTACGAGCAGTACTTC. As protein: CASSLGLAADYEQYF.

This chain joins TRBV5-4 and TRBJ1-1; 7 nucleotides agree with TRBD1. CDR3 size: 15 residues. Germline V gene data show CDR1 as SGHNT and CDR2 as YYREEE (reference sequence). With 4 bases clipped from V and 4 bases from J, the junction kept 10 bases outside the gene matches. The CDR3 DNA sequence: TGTGCCAGCAGCCCGGCAGGGGGGGTGGGCACTGAAGCTTTCTTT. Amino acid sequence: CASSPAGGVGTEAFF.

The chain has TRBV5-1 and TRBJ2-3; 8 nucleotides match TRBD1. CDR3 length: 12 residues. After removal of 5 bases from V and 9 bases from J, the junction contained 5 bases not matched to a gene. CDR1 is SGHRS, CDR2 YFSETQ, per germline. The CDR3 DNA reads TGCGCCAGCAGGGGGACAGGAAGCACGCAGTATTTT. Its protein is CASRGTGSTQYF.

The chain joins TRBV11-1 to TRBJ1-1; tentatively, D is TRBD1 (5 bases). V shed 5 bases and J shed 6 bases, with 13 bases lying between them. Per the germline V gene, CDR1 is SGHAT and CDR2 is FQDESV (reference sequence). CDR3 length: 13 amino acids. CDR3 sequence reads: CASSTEEGSEAFF. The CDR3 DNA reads TGTGCCAGCAGCACAGAAGAGGGGTCTGAAGCTTTCTTT.

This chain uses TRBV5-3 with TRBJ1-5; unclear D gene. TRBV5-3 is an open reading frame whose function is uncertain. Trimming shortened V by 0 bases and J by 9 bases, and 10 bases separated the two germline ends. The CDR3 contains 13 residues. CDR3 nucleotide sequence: TGTGCCAGAAGCTTGGTCGGTGGTCCGCCCCAGCATTTT. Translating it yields CARSLVGGPPQHF.